This TCR beta chain was profiled in a study of blood T cell repertoires in COVID-19. On the study more broadly: The origin of the acute and convalescent COVID-19 samples was the United States, Italy and Spain. T cells, B-cell-depleted T cells, or PBMCs supplied cDNA or gDNA.

The CDR3 is made up of 12 amino acids. Germline CDR1 and CDR2: KGHSH and LQKENI. Deletions cut 4 bases from V and 10 bases from J, with 13 bases between. Authors' methods: It was from reference gene primer amplification that nucleated cell counts were estimated. TCRdb's copy holds only in-frame clones and misses some; the assay was immunoSEQ multiplex PCR. V and J calls and clone size are copied from that table; D and trimming were computed from the DNA. The sample consists of about 120,000 clones, over 75% of them appearing once. Sequenced input: peripheral blood. The rearrangement links TRBV18 to TRBJ1-1; possibly TRBD1 for D (6 bases). The receptor comes from a human donor with active COVID-19. The donor label of this sample is uncertain. CDR3 sequence: CASSRSGEGAFF. The CDR3 DNA reads TGTGCCAGCTCACGGTCAGGGGAGGGAGCTTTCTTT.